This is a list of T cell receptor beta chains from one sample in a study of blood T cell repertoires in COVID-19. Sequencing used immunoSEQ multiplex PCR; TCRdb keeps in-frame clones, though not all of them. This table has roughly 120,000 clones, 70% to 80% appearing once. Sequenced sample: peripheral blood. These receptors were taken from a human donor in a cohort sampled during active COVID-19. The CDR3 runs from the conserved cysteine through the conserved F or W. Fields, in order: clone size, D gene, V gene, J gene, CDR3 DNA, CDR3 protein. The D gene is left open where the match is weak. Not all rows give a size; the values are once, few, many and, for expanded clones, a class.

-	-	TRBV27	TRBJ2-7	TGTGCCAGCAGTTTATCGGAGGGGGCCGAGCAGTACTTC	CASSLSEGAEQYF
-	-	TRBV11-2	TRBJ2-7	TGTGCCAGCAGCTTAGATCTCGGGTTGTACGAGCAGTACTTC	CASSLDLGLYEQYF
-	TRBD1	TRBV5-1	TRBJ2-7	TGCGCCAGCAGGGAGAGGCCAACAGGGGGCGAGCAGTACTTC	CASRERPTGGEQYF
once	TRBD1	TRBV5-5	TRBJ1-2	TGTGCCAGCAGCTTGCGTGACAGGGCAGGGTATGGCTACACCTTC	CASSLRDRAGYGYTF
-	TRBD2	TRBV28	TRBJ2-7	TGTGCCAGCAGTTCTCGGACTAGCGGGAGCCACTTC	CASSSRTSGSHF
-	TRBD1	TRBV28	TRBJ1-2	TGTGCCAGCAGTTCGCCCGCGCTCGGACAGGGGTATGGCTACACCTTC	CASSSPALGQGYGYTF
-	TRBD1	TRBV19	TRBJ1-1	TGTGCCAGTAGTTCCCCCGGGACAGGGGTGGTTGAAGCTTTCTTT	CASSSPGTGVVEAFF
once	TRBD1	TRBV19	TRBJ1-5	TGTGCCAGTAGACAGGGGGCGGCCAATCAGCCCCAGCATTTT	CASRQGAANQPQHF
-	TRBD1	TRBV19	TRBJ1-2	TGTGCCAGTACCTCAAACCGGGACAGGGTCGGCGGCTACACCTTC	CASTSNRDRVGGYTF
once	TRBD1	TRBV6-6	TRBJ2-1	TGTGCCAGCAGTAGGACAGGGGTCGGCAATGAGCAGTTCTTC	CASSRTGVGNEQFF
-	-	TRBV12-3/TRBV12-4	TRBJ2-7	TGTGCCAGCAGACGGGGTGGGGGGGAGCAGTACTTC	CASRRGGGEQYF
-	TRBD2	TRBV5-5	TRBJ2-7	TGTGCCAGCAGCTACAGACTAGCGGGAGGGCCTAGGCAGTACTTC	CASSYRLAGGPRQYF
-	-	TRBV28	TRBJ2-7	TGTGCCAGCGCCACCAGGCGCCCCTACGAGCAGTACTTC	CASATRRPYEQYF
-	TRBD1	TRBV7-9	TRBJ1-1	TGTGCCAGCAGCCCCCCTGGGGGCAGGGGGCTAGCAGCTTTCTTT	CASSPPGGRGLAAFF
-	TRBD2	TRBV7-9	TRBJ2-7	TGTGCCAGCACCCGGACGGGGACTAAGGACGAGCAGTACTTC	CASTRTGTKDEQYF
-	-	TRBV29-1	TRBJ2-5	TGCAGCGTTCCCACGCGCGACAGTGAAGAGACCCAGTACTTC	CSVPTRDSEETQYF
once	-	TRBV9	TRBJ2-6	TGTGCCAGCAGCGTAGCTCGCCAGTCTGGGGCCTCTGGGGCCAACGTCCTGACTTTC	CASSVARQSGASGANVLTF
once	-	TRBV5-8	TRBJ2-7	TGTGCCAGCAGCCCGGGACTTTACGAGCAGTACTTC	CASSPGLYEQYF
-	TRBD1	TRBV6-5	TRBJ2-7	TGTGCCAGCACTAGGGACAGTCGAGGCGAGCAGTACTTC	CASTRDSRGEQYF
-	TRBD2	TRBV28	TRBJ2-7	TGTGCCAGCAGTTTGTGGGCTAGCGGGAGAGGGTCCTACGAGCAGTACTTC	CASSLWASGRGSYEQYF
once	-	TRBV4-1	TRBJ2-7	TGCGCCAGCAGCCAAGTAGCAGGGTCCTACGAGCAGTACTTC	CASSQVAGSYEQYF
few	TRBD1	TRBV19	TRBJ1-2	TGTGCCAGTAGTATCCCTCTTGGGACAGAGTATGGCTACACCTTC	CASSIPLGTEYGYTF
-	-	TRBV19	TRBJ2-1	TGTGCCAGTAGTATATACGGAATAGCCTTTCATGAGCAGTTCTTC	CASSIYGIAFHEQFF
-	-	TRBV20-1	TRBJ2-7	TGCAGTGCTACCGAGAGGGAGCAGTACTTC	CSATEREQYF
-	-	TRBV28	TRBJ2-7	TGTGCCAGCCGGGGAGGGAGGGGGTACTACGAGCAGTACTTC	CASRGGRGYYEQYF
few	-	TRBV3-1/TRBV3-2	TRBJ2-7	TGTGCCAGCAGCCGGACCACCGGGACAAAGTACGAGCAGTACTTC	CASSRTTGTKYEQYF
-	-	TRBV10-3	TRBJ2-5	TGTGCCATCAGTGATCCGGACATCCAAGAGACCCAGTACTTC	CAISDPDIQETQYF
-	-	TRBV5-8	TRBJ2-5	TGTGCCAGCAGCTTTCAGGGGGGCTACGGCGAGACCCAGTACTTC	CASSFQGGYGETQYF
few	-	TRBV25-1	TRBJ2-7	TGTGCCAGCAGTGAATGGAGGCAGAGGGACGAGCAGTACTTC	CASSEWRQRDEQYF
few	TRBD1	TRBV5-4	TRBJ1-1	TGTGCCAGCAGCTTGGACAGGGGGCGAACTGAAGCTTTCTTT	CASSLDRGRTEAFF
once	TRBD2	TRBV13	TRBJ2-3	TGTGCCAGCAGCTTCCCGGGGGGAACCACAGATACGCAGTATTTT	CASSFPGGTTDTQYF
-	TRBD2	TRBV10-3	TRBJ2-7	TGTGCCATCACTAAATCAGGGACTAGCGACGAGCAGTACTTC	CAITKSGTSDEQYF
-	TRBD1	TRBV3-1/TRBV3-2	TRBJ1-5	TGTGCCAGCAGCCCCCGAACCGACAGGGCGTATCAGCCCCAGCATTTT	CASSPRTDRAYQPQHF
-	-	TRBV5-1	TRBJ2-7	TGCGCCAGCAGCTTAAGGCCTCGACAGGCGGCCTACGAGCAGTACTTC	CASSLRPRQAAYEQYF
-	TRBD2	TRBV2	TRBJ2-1	TGTGCCAGCAGTGAATGGGCTAGCGGGGGTTACAATGAGCAGTTCTTC	CASSEWASGGYNEQFF
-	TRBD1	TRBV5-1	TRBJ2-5	TGCGCCAGCAGCCCCGTAGGGGGCGGGGAGACCCAGTACTTC	CASSPVGGGETQYF
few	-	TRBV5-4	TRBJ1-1	TGTGCCAGCAGCCCCTGGGGAGGGAACACTGAAGCTTTCTTT	CASSPWGGNTEAFF
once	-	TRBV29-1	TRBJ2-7	TGCAGCGTTTCGATCTGGGAGCGGGTGTACGAGCAGTACTTC	CSVSIWERVYEQYF
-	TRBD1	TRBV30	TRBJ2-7	TGTGCCTGGAGCCGCCTATGGGACAGGGGTACCTACGAGCAGTACTTC	CAWSRLWDRGTYEQYF
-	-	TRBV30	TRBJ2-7	TGTGCCTGGAGTTCGGGGGGCGCGTACGAGCAGTACTTC	CAWSSGGAYEQYF
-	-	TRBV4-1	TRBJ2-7	TGCGCCAGCAGCCAACATTACGAGCAGTACTTC	CASSQHYEQYF
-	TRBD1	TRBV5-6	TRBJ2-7	TGTGCCAGCAGCTCGGGACAGGTCAGCTCCTACGAGCAGTACTTC	CASSSGQVSSYEQYF
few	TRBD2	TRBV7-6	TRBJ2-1	TGTGCCAGCAGCTTAGTAGGTAGCGGGAGCAGGTTCGATGAGCAGTTCTTC	CASSLVGSGSRFDEQFF
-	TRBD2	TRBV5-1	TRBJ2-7	TGCGCCAGCAGCCCAGTAACTAGCGGGGGGGCCGTAAACGAGCAGTACTTC	CASSPVTSGGAVNEQYF
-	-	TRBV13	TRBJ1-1	TGTGCCAGCAGCTTAGGACAGTTTGGCACTGAAGCTTTCTTT	CASSLGQFGTEAFF
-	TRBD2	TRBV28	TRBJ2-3	TGTGCCAGCAGTTTGGAGGGAGGGCCTAGCACAGATACGCAGTATTTT	CASSLEGGPSTDTQYF
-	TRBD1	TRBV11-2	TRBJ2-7	TGTGCCAGCAGCCCCCGGGACAGGTCACTAGGGGAGCAGTACTTC	CASSPRDRSLGEQYF
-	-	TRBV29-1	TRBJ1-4	TGCAGCGTTGAGGGGGGAGATGAAAAACTGTTTTTT	CSVEGGDEKLFF